This T cell receptor beta chain was sequenced for a study of blood T cell repertoires in COVID-19. Study summary: The United States, Italy and Spain provided the acute and convalescent COVID-19 samples.

Original data processing: Cell counts per sample came from amplifying reference gene primers. Sequencing was performed with immunoSEQ multiplex PCR; in TCRdb, only in-frame clones are kept and a portion is missing. The V and J calls and clone size are taken from that table; D and trimming were inferred from the DNA. The sample carries under 200,000 clones, around 84% recorded once. The sequenced sample was peripheral blood. The clonotype comes from an elderly woman with acute or convalescent COVID-19.

CDR3 in DNA: TGTGCCAGCAGCTTGGAACGGTACAATGAGCAGTTCTTC. Translating gives CASSLERYNEQFF. This rearrangement joins TRBV5-4 to TRBJ2-1; D is uncertain. Germline CDR1 and CDR2: SGHNT and YYREEE (reference sequence). V was pared by 0 bases and J by 4 bases, with 5 bases between. This CDR3 contains 13 residues.